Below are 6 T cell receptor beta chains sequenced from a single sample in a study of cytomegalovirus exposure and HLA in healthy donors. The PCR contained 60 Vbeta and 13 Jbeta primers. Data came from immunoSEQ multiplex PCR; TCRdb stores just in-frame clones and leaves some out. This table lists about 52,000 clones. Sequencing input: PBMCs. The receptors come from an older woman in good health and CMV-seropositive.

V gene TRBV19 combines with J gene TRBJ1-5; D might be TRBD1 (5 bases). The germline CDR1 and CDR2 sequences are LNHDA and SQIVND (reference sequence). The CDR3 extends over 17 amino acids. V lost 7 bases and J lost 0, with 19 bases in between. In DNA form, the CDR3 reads TGTGCCAGTACGCAGCCGGGGCAGCGGGATAGCAATCAGCCCCAGCATTTT. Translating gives CASTQPGQRDSNQPQHF.

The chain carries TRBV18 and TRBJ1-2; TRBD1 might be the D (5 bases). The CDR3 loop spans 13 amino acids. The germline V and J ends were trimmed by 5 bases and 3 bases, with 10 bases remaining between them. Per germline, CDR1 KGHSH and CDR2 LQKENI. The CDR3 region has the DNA TGTGCCAGCTCATTCGGGACTGACTATGGCTACACCTTC. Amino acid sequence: CASSFGTDYGYTF.

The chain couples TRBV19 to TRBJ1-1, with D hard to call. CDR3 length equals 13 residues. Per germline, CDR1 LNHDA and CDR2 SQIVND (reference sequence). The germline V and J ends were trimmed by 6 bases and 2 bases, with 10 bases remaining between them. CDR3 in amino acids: CASRNRGNTEAFF. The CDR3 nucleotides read TGTGCCAGTAGAAACCGGGGAAACACTGAAGCTTTCTTT.

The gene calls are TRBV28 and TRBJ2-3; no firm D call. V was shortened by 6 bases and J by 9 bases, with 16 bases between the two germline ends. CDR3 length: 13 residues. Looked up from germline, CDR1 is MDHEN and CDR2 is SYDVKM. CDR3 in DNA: TGTGCCAGCAGCTCCGGAATCCCGAGGACGCAGTATTTT. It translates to CASSSGIPRTQYF. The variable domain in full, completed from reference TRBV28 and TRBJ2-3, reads DVKVTQSSRYLVKRTGEKVFLECVQDMDHENMFWYRQDPGLGLRLIYFSYDVKMKEKGDIPEGYSVSREKKERFSLILESASTNQTSMYLCASSSGIPRTQYFGPGTRLTVL.

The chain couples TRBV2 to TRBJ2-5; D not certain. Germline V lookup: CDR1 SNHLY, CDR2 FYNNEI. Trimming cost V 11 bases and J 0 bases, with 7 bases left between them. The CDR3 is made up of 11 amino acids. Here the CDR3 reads CASSYQETQYF. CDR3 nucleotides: TGTGCCTCCTCCTACCAAGAGACCCAGTACTTC.

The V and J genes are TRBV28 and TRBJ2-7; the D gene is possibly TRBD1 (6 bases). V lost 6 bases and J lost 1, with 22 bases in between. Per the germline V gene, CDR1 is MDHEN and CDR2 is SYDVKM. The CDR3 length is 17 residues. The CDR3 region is CASSYIIAGEGSYEQYF. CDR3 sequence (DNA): TGTGCCAGCAGCTACATTATCGCAGGGGAAGGGTCCTACGAGCAGTACTTC. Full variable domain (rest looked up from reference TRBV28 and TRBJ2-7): DVKVTQSSRYLVKRTGEKVFLECVQDMDHENMFWYRQDPGLGLRLIYFSYDVKMKEKGDIPEGYSVSREKKERFSLILESASTNQTSMYLCASSYIIAGEGSYEQYFGPGTRLTVT.